The clone carrying this T cell receptor (beta chain) was detected many times. Antigen specificity is unknown. The data were taken from a study of T-cell reconstitution after alpha-beta-depleted transplantation in children. Study-wide results and caveats: From surviving recipient T cells and thymic progenitors came the high day-60 TCRbeta diversity observed in some patients. The study reportedly traced alpha-beta T cells about two months after transplant to several hundred expanded graft clones. The main origin of T-cell counts and diversity one year after transplant was newly produced T cells.

Preparing the TCRbeta library involved the use of unique molecular identifiers. Each CDR3 protein gets one entry after TCRdb re-called the PCR reads with MiXCR. The sample lists hundreds of thousands of distinct CDR3 sequences, under 15% occurring once. The CDR3 sequence is 18 residues long. The V segment lost 5 bases and the J segment 0 bases; nucleotides outside the gene matches: 12. The sequencing used PBMCs, collected before TCRalphabeta/CD19-depleted stem cell transplant. This receptor was identified in a girl aged 2 to 10 with congenital amegakaryocytic thrombocytopenia, due to receive a stem cell transplant. The chain has TRBV12-3 or TRBV12-4 and TRBJ1-1; 10 bases fit TRBD1. The DNA for the CDR3 is TGTGCCAGCAGTATAACCGGGACAGGGGTAGGGTTGAACACTGAAGCTTTCTTT. This codes for CASSITGTGVGLNTEAFF.